This TCR beta chain was obtained from a study of T cell changes during pregnancy in multiple sclerosis. This CDR3 contains 15 residues. Deletions cut 3 bases from V and 1 base from J, with 13 bases between. Germline assignment: CDR1 MNHEY and CDR2 SMNVEV (reference sequence). Repertoires were generated with immunoSEQ multiplex PCR, while TCRdb's copy carries only in-frame clones and drops some. The repertoire holds 25,000 to 30,000 clones, with around 90% as singletons. The input for sequencing was CD4+ T cells from peripheral blood mononuclear cells, taken in the first trimester of pregnancy. J is TRBJ2-7 and V is TRBV27, with a possible D match to TRBD2 (5 bases). The receptor was derived from a female donor in good health, enrolled as a control in a pregnancy study. CDR3 protein: CASSLVPGSSYEQYF. The CDR3 DNA follows: TGTGCCAGCAGTTTGGTGCCGGGATCTTCCTACGAGCAGTACTTC.